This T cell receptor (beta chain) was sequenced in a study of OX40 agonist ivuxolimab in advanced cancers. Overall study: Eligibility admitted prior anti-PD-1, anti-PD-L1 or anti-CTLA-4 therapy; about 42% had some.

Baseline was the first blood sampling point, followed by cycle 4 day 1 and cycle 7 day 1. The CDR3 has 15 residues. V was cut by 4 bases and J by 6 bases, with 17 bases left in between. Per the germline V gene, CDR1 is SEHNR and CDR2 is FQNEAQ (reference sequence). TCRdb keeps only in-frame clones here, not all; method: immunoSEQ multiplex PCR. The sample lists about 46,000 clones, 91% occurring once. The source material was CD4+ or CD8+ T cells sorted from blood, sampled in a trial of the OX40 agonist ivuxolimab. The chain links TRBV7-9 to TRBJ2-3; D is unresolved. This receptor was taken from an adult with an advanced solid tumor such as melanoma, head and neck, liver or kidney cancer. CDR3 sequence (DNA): TGTGCCAGCAGCTCAACACGGTCCCCCGAGGATACGCAGTATTTT. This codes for CASSSTRSPEDTQYF.